Below, 29 T cell receptor delta chains from the same sample are listed, as sequenced in a study of γδ T cells in repeated Plasmodium falciparum infection. TCRdb applied CATT to the multiplex PCR reads for clone calling. The data contain approximately 90,000 delta-chain clones, less than 1% of them seen just once; the ten biggest clones take up 9.6%. Vgamma9/Vdelta2+ and Vdelta2-negative gammadelta T cells were flow-sorted from PBMC for bulk sequencing. What was sequenced was gamma-delta T cells from blood. The receptor source for this set is a pool of human donors (malaria-infected and uninfected, not separated).

Of note for this clone: TCRdb's protein for this DNA is that of a much larger clone and differs from the translation at residue 6, likely a read error; the protein shown is the DNA translation. The rearrangement links TRDV2 to TRDJ1, with TRDD3 matching 7 bases. The J gene, not given by TCRdb, was assigned here from a germline match of the nucleotide sequence. The CDR3 runs 13 residues. CDR1 is GEAIGNYY and CDR2 is EKD in the germline V gene. V shed 4 bases and J 8 bases; nucleotides not matched to a gene: 9. The CDR3 DNA sequence: TGTGCCTGTGATCACAGGATACGTGACAAACTCATCTTT. Translation gives CACDHRIRDKLIF.

There are a few counts of this clone. A far larger clone is only one base removed, so a read error is likely. Other DNA variants within this sample encode the same CDR3. J is TRDJ1 and V is TRDV1; D not resolved. The CDR3 is 16 residues long. Germline V gene data show CDR1 as TSWWSYY and CDR2 as QGS. V lost 6 bases and J lost 0, with 17 bases in between. CDR3 in DNA: TGTGCTCTTGGTATCGAACAGCCCGCATACACCGATAAACTCATCTTT. Translated, it gives CALGIEQPAYTDKLIF.

The table lists this clone with a few counts. This likely came from a read error, as a far larger clone is one base away. Distinct nucleotide sequences in the sample also encode this CDR3. The chain couples TRDV1 to TRDJ1; D may be TRDD2 (6 bases). The J gene was not available in TCRdb and was assigned here by matching the DNA to germline segments. Germline CDR1 is TSWWSYY and CDR2 is QGS. V dropped 0 bases and J dropped 1 base, with 27 bases sitting between them. This CDR3 has 21 amino acids. The CDR3 spells CALGELDPTVIGGYGTDKLIF. The CDR3 bases are TGTGCTCTTGGGGAACTAGATCCTACTGTTATCGGGGGGTACGGCACCGATAAACTCATCTTT.

In this sample, this clone turned up a few times. This likely stems from a read error, as it lies one base from a far larger clone. The same CDR3 also results from other DNA sequences found in this sample. V gene TRDV2 combines with J gene TRDJ1; no firm D call. The J gene, not given by TCRdb, was assigned here from a germline match of the nucleotide sequence. The CDR3 has 14 residues. From germline, CDR1 is GEAIGNYY and CDR2 EKD. V gave up 3 bases and J gave up 2 bases, with 12 bases separating them. CDR3 in amino acids: CACDVLTKTDKLIF. CDR3 in DNA: TGTGCCTGTGACGTTCTTACCAAGACCGATAAACTCATCTTT.

This clone showed up many times. The rearrangement links TRDV2 to TRDJ1, with 8 bases that match TRDD3. J gave up 5 bases and V 0 bases, and 19 bases lay outside the gene matches. The CDR3 covers 19 residues. Germline loops: CDR1 GEAIGNYY, CDR2 EKD. The CDR3 region is CACDTVLRTGGPQKDKLIF. CDR3 DNA: TGTGCCTGTGACACCGTATTACGTACTGGGGGCCCCCAAAAGGATAAACTCATCTTT.

A word on this clone: A far larger clone is one nucleotide away, so this likely arose from a read error. The identical CDR3 is also encoded by other nucleotide sequences in the sample. V is TRDV1 and J is TRDJ1; D uncertain. TCRdb carries no J gene annotation; the J gene was assigned here by matching the DNA with germline. V lost 1 base, J lost 7 bases, and 10 bases lay in between. The germline CDR1 and CDR2 sequences are TSWWSYY and QGS. CDR3 length: 13 residues. CDR3 nucleotide sequence: TGTGCTCTTGGGGAACCAAGGGACCCTAAACTCATCTTT. Its protein is CALGEPRDPKLIF.

This clone turned up a few times. The TCRdb record carries a much larger clone's protein, which differs from this DNA's translation at residue 7; a read error is the likely cause, and the protein listed here is the DNA translation. The chain uses TRDV2 and TRDJ1, with 7 bases that match TRDD3. TCRdb offers no J gene call, so here the DNA was matched to germline to obtain one. V trimming: 0 bases; J trimming: 0 bases; junction bases outside the gene matches: 12. CDR3 length: 18 residues. In germline, CDR1 is GEAIGNYY, CDR2 EKD. The CDR3 protein is CACDTVSWGSSYTDKLIF. The CDR3 nucleotides read TGTGCCTGTGACACCGTAAGCTGGGGGTCGTCGTACACCGATAAACTCATCTTT.

A remark on this clone: A far larger clone is one base from this, pointing to a likely read error. The sample holds other DNA sequences that translate to the same CDR3. The chain carries TRDV1 and TRDJ1; 9 nucleotides match TRDD3. As TCRdb names no J gene, one was assigned here on the basis of a DNA match to germline. The CDR3 totals 19 residues. V shed 3 bases and J 0 bases; nucleotides not matched to a gene: 14. In germline, CDR1 is TSWWSYY, CDR2 QGS. As DNA, the CDR3 is TGTGCTCTTGGGGACCCCTTCCAAGGGGGATACCTGTACACCGATAAACTCATCTTT. It is translated as CALGDPFQGGYLYTDKLIF.

Note on this clone: This likely traces to a read error, being one base from a far larger clone. Other DNA sequences within the sample encode an identical CDR3. The CDR3 protein is CACDLPTYRLGGKYTDKLIF. CDR3 nucleotide sequence: TGTGCCTGTGACCTTCCTACGTATCGGCTGGGGGGAAAGTACACCGATAAACTCATCTTT. The chain has TRDV2 and TRDJ1, with D possibly matching TRDD2 (8 bases). As TCRdb names no J gene, one was assigned here on the basis of a DNA match to germline. V lost 3 bases, J lost 0 bases, and 28 bases lay in between. The CDR3 covers 20 residues. Looked up from germline, CDR1 is GEAIGNYY and CDR2 is EKD.

Notes on this clone: One base away lies a much larger clone, so this may be a sequencing read error. Other DNA sequences from this sample encode an identical CDR3 as well. V and J are TRDV1 and TRDJ1, with 9 nucleotides matching TRDD3. The CDR3 sequence is 18 residues long. The junction had 15 bases not matched to a gene; V was cut back by 2 bases and J by 5 bases. Germline V gene sequence: CDR1 TSWWSYY, CDR2 QGS. DNA for the CDR3: TGTGCTCTTGGGGAAGAAGGGAGGGGGATACCTTTCCTGGATAAACTCATCTTT. Translating it yields CALGEEGRGIPFLDKLIF.

Comments on this clone: Translating this DNA gives a protein that differs at residue 20 from the TCRdb one, which belongs to a much larger clone; a read error is likely, and the protein shown is this translation. The chain links TRDV2 to TRDJ1; 9 bases fit TRDD3. The CDR3 totals 21 residues. Germline V gene lookup returns CDR1 GEAIGNYY and CDR2 EKD. CDR3 region: CACDTAESWGIEFQEWKKLTF. The CDR3 nucleotides are TGTGCCTGTGACACCGCGGAGAGCTGGGGGATCGAGTTTCAGGAATGGAAAAAACTCACCTTT.

On this clone: A far bigger clonotype differs at one base, so this is likely a read error. Additional DNA sequences in this sample encode the identical CDR3. V is TRDV1 and J is TRDJ1; D is possibly TRDD3 (6 bases). The J gene was not available in TCRdb and was assigned here by matching the DNA to germline segments. CDR1 and CDR2 (germline): TSWWSYY, QGS. The CDR3 spans 23 residues. This CDR3 reads CALGELRRGDHRTTQKITDKLIF. Written as DNA, the CDR3 is TGTGCCCTTGGGGAACTAAGGAGGGGGGACCATCGTACAACACAAAAGATCACCGATAAACTCATCTTT.

This clone was counted between two and nine times. A far larger clone is one nucleotide away, so this likely arose from a read error. Other DNA sequences from this sample encode an identical CDR3 as well. The CDR3 protein is CACDPLTVLGDTLPTMPDKLIF. The CDR3 region has the DNA TGTGCCTGTGACCCCCTCACGGTACTGGGGGATACCCTACCTACTATGCCCGATAAACTCATCTTT. The chain couples TRDV2 to TRDJ1, with 12 bases identical to TRDD3. The J gene, not given by TCRdb, was assigned here from a germline match of the nucleotide sequence. There are 22 residues in the CDR3. CDR1 and CDR2 from the germline V gene are GEAIGNYY and EKD. Trimming at V came to 3 bases and at J to 3 bases, leaving 25 bases not matched to a gene.

Remarks on this clone: The protein recorded in TCRdb matches a much larger clone and deviates from this DNA's translation at residue 10, suggesting a read error; the protein here is obtained by translating the DNA. V usage is TRDV2 and J usage is TRDJ1; 8 nucleotides agree with TRDD3. No J segment appears in TCRdb, so it was assigned here by matching the sequence to germline. Germline CDR1 GEAIGNYY, CDR2 EKD. The CDR3 extends over 18 amino acids. Trimming at V came to 3 bases and at J to 0 bases, leaving 14 bases not matched to a gene. The CDR3 protein is CACDRCVLGGTYTDKLIF. In nucleotides, the CDR3 is TGTGCCTGTGACCGCTGCGTACTGGGGGGTACTTACACCGATAAACTCATCTTT.

This clone was detected only a few times. TCRdb's listed protein matches a much larger clone and diverges from this DNA's translation at residue 9, likely through a read error; the protein shown comes from the DNA. The chain couples TRDV1 to TRDJ1; TRDD3 is a possible D gene (5 bases). This CDR3 is 23 amino acids long. V was trimmed by 2 bases and J by 0 bases, leaving 34 bases between them. Germline V gene data show CDR1 as TSWWSYY and CDR2 as QGS. CDR3 in amino acids: CALGERRIIRLREYDGYTDKLIF. The CDR3 DNA reads as TGTGCTCTTGGGGAAAGGAGGATCATACGTTTACGGGAGTACGACGGGTACACCGATAAACTCATCTTT.

About this clone: This likely traces to a read error, being one base from a far larger clone. Other DNA sequences in the sample encode the same CDR3. The chain carries TRDV2 and TRDJ1, with 9 bases that match TRDD3. No J gene is reported in TCRdb; it was inferred here by comparing the DNA with germline. Germline CDR1 GEAIGNYY, CDR2 EKD. This CDR3 contains 16 residues. CDR3 in DNA: TGTGCTTGTCGAAGTACTGGGGGACCAAGAACCGATAAACTCATCTTT. This translates into CACRSTGGPRTDKLIF.

The chain links TRDV2 to TRDJ1, with 10 bases identical to TRDD3. TCRdb supplies no J gene; here it was assigned by aligning the nucleotide sequence to germline. After removal of 0 bases from V and 7 bases from J, the junction contained 10 bases not matched to a gene. The V gene's germline CDR1 is GEAIGNYY and CDR2 EKD. CDR3 length: 16 amino acids. The CDR3 nucleotides are TGTGCCTGTGACACCGTGGGGGATACAAAGAGTGCTAAACTCATCTTT. Translated: CACDTVGDTKSAKLIF.

Relative to its sample, this clone is medium-sized (0.01 to 0.1%). Other nucleotide sequences in the sample specify the same CDR3. The chain joins TRDV2 to TRDJ1; TRDD3 agrees at 8 bases. The CDR3 runs 16 residues. V lost 3 bases and J lost 0; bases outside the gene matches: 8. Germline CDR1 GEAIGNYY, CDR2 EKD. This chain's CDR3 is CACDALLGAYTDKLIF. In nucleotides, the CDR3 is TGTGCCTGTGACGCCCTACTGGGGGCTTACACCGATAAACTCATCTTT.

In its sample, this clone was seen a few times. TCRdb lists the protein of a much larger clone for this DNA, which differs at residue 8, so this is likely a read error; the protein given here is translated from the DNA itself. The rearrangement joins TRDV1 to TRDJ1; TRDD3 matches 13 bases. TCRdb leaves out the J gene; it was filled in here by matching the DNA to germline. The CDR3 loop spans 19 amino acids. Germline CDR1 is TSWWSYY and CDR2 is QGS. V trimming: 4 bases; J trimming: 7 bases; junction bases outside the gene matches: 18. CDR3 region: CALGVEALLTTGGYGKLIF. The CDR3 DNA reads as TGTGCTCTTGGGGTCGAGGCCCTCCTTACAACTGGGGGATACGGTAAACTCATCTTT.

For this clone: The TCRdb protein, from a much larger clone, departs from this DNA's translation at residue 13, likely by read error; the protein shown derives from the DNA. The V gene is given as TRDV1, and no J gene call is available; the table's D call of TRDD3 was not tested on the DNA. Germline CDR1 and CDR2: TSWWSYY and QGS. CDR3 length: 14 residues. The CDR3 is CALGEIEYTDKLTF. Written as DNA, the CDR3 is TGTGCTCTTGGGGAGATAGAGTACACCGATAAACTCACCTTT.

This clone was seen more than once but under ten times. This likely came from a read error, as a far larger clone is one base away. The sample contains more than one DNA sequence encoding this CDR3. The V and J genes are TRDV1 and TRDJ1, with D perhaps matching TRDD3 (6 bases). The J gene was missing in TCRdb and was found by matching the end of the DNA to germline. Looked up from germline, CDR1 is TSWWSYY and CDR2 is QGS. This CDR3 spans 16 amino acids. The CDR3 loop is CALGGPGGNFPHKLIF. The DNA for the CDR3 is TGTGCTCTCGGGGGACCGGGCGGGAACTTCCCCCATAAACTCATCTTT.

As regards this clone: The TCRdb protein comes from a much larger clone and disagrees with this DNA's translation at residue 15, likely due to a read error; the protein given here is derived from the DNA. This chain uses TRDV1 with TRDJ1; 9 bases are shared with TRDD3. TCRdb supplies no J gene; here it was assigned by aligning the nucleotide sequence to germline. V was clipped by 0 bases and J by 3 bases; unmatched bases: 17. The germline V gene has CDR1 TSWWSYY and CDR2 QGS. The CDR3 is made up of 20 amino acids. The CDR3 is CALGELTSWGICPYADKLIF. The DNA for the CDR3 is TGTGCTCTTGGGGAACTAACCTCTTGGGGGATATGCCCCTACGCCGATAAACTCATCTTT.

This clone was picked up a small number of times. Translating this DNA gives a protein that differs at residue 8 from the TCRdb one, which belongs to a much larger clone; a read error is likely, and the protein shown is this translation. This rearrangement joins TRDV1 to TRDJ1; 7 bases align to TRDD3. No J segment appears in TCRdb, so it was assigned here by matching the sequence to germline. CDR1 TSWWSYY and CDR2 QGS come from the germline V gene. CDR3 length: 19 amino acids. The trim removed 3 bases at V and 0 bases at J, leaving 16 bases unmatched. CDR3 protein: CALGDRGPWGTLYTDKLIF. DNA for the CDR3: TGTGCTCTTGGGGATCGCGGCCCTTGGGGGACCCTGTACACCGATAAACTCATCTTT.

In its sample, this clone ranks as medium-sized. Within the sample, other DNA sequences also encode this same CDR3. The rearrangement links TRDV1 to TRDJ1, with TRDD3 matching 10 bases. This CDR3 contains 19 residues. Trimming at V came to 3 bases and at J to 2 bases, leaving 15 bases not matched to a gene. Per the germline V gene, CDR1 is TSWWSYY and CDR2 is QGS. The CDR3: CALGDLCGGYKGHTDKLIF. The CDR3 DNA reads TGTGCTCTTGGGGACCTTTGTGGGGGATACAAGGGGCATACCGATAAACTCATCTTT.

For this clone: TCRdb's protein for this DNA is that of a much larger clone and differs from the translation at residue 11, likely a read error; the protein shown is the DNA translation. The CDR3 nucleotides are TGTGCCTGTGACACCGGAGGCCCGGATACTGAGGGACGCGCACCGTACACCGATAAACTCATCTTT. Its translation: CACDTGGPDTEGRAPYTDKLIF. The chain is built from TRDV2 and TRDJ1; a weak D match, TRDD3 (6 bases). Because TCRdb records no J gene, it was assigned here through a match of the DNA to germline. The germline V gene encodes CDR1 GEAIGNYY and CDR2 EKD. The CDR3 consists of 22 residues. Trimming took off 0 bases at V and 0 bases at J, with 31 bases between the two ends.

This clone occurred a few times. TCRdb pairs this DNA with a much larger clone's protein that differs at residue 6, likely a read error; the protein shown was translated from the DNA. The V gene is TRDV2, the J gene TRDJ1; TRDD3 agrees at 13 bases. No J segment appears in TCRdb, so it was assigned here by matching the sequence to germline. Trimming cost V 0 bases and J 1 base; bases outside gene matches: 13. This CDR3 is 20 amino acids long. CDR1 GEAIGNYY and CDR2 EKD come from the germline V gene. The CDR3 region has the DNA TGTGCCTGTGACACCGGGGGGTCCAGGAACTGGGGGATACGCACCGATAAACTCATCTTT. Amino acid sequence: CACDTGGSRNWGIRTDKLIF.

This clone has just a few counts. TCRdb lists the protein of a much larger clone for this DNA, which differs at residue 8, so this is likely a read error; the protein given here is translated from the DNA itself. The chain links TRDV1 to TRDJ1; 13 nucleotides match TRDD3. V lost 2 bases to trimming and J lost 2 bases; unmatched junction nucleotides: 11. Germline assignment: CDR1 TSWWSYY and CDR2 QGS. This CDR3 contains 19 residues. The CDR3 bases are TGTGCTCTTGGGGAAATCCGGCACTGGGGGATACGGCCTACCGATAAACTCATCTTT. It translates to CALGEIRHWGIRPTDKLIF.

This clone was detected only a few times. The mismatch at residue 22 between this DNA's translation and the TCRdb protein of a much larger clone likely reflects a read error; the protein shown is translated from the DNA. This chain joins TRDV1 and TRDJ1; possible D gene TRDD2, 7 bases. As TCRdb names no J gene, one was assigned here on the basis of a DNA match to germline. Germline V gene lookup returns CDR1 TSWWSYY and CDR2 QGS. The CDR3 sequence is 25 residues long. CDR3 residues: CALGELQRYVFLAPTGNYTTDELIF. The CDR3 coding sequence is TGTGCTCTTGGGGAACTACAAAGGTACGTCTTCCTAGCTCCTACTGGGAACTATACTACCGATGAACTCATCTTT.

Concerning this clone itself: TCRdb's protein, taken from a much larger clone, differs from this DNA's translation at residue 5, likely owing to a read error; the protein displayed comes from the DNA. Other DNA sequences from this sample encode an identical CDR3 as well. V usage is TRDV2 and J usage is TRDJ1; TRDD2 or TRDD3 may be the D gene (6 bases each). Here the J gene came from matching the DNA to germline, since TCRdb omits it. Germline CDR1 and CDR2: GEAIGNYY and EKD. V was cut by 3 bases and J by 4 bases, with 26 bases left in between. The CDR3 consists of 18 residues. CDR3 DNA sequence: TGTGCCTGTGACCATATGGCCTTCCCGGGGGACGGGAGCGATAAACTCATCTTT. This sequence encodes CACDHMAFPGDGSDKLIF.